This T cell receptor beta chain was documented in a study of post-analysis software for immune sequencing data. Study-wide context: Courses of disease covered relapsing-remitting, secondary progressive and progressive-relapsing multiple sclerosis.

Researchers reported that TCR beta cDNA libraries carried unique molecular identifiers. Yield was 500,000 or so cDNA molecules from 1 to 10 million T cells. TCRdb redid the calling of the PCR reads with MiXCR, one entry per CDR3 protein. The repertoire holds hundreds of thousands of distinct CDR3 sequences, with less than 45% as singletons. The V gene end was trimmed by 3 bases and the J gene end by 2 bases; junction bases not matched to a gene: 16. Germline CDR1 is SGDLS and CDR2 is YYNGEE. This CDR3 region has 19 residues. Study-wide findings and caveats: Controls showed significantly higher normalized Chao1 diversity than did multiple sclerosis patients. Elevated frequency relative to controls characterized several TRBV segments in patients, TRBV5-6, TRBV5-1 and TRBV20-1 among them. F measure clustering grouped samples strongly by preparation batch.

About this clonotype: Its antigen is not identified.

What was sequenced was blood. This receptor was obtained from a girl under 18 with multiple sclerosis. This chain joins TRBV9 and TRBJ2-1; 8 positions match TRBD2. CDR3 amino acids: CASSAPGLVAEGTYNEQFF. CDR3 sequence (DNA): TGTGCCAGCAGCGCCCCGGGACTAGTCGCGGAGGGCACCTACAATGAGCAGTTCTTC. The full variable domain, its missing parts supplied by reference TRBV9 and TRBJ2-1, is DSGVTQTPKHLITATGQRVTLRCSPRSGDLSVYWYQQSLDQGLQFLIQYYNGEERAKGNILERFSAQQFPDLHSELNLSSLELGDSALYFCASSAPGLVAEGTYNEQFFGPGTRLTVL.